The 2 T cell receptor beta chains listed next were all sequenced from one sample in a study of cytomegalovirus exposure and HLA in healthy donors. PCR amplification relied on 60 Vbeta primers (plus 13 Jbeta primers). The repertoire was sequenced with immunoSEQ multiplex PCR; TCRdb's copy has only in-frame clones and lacks some. The sample lists about 140,000 clones, more than 75% occurring once. Sequenced material: PBMCs. These receptors originate from a female donor in good health and CMV-seronegative.

The rearrangement joins TRBV29-1 to TRBJ2-7; tentatively, D is TRBD2 (6 bases). From germline, CDR1 is SQVTM and CDR2 ANQGSEA. Trimming left V 8 bases short and J 0 bases short, with 14 bases between. This CDR3 is built from 13 residues. CDR3 nucleotides: TGCAGCACCTTCTCCGGGAGCTCCTACGAGCAGTACTTC. Translated, it gives CSTFSGSSYEQYF.

This chain joins TRBV23-1 and TRBJ2-4; 8 bases map to TRBD1. TRBV23-1 is classed as an ORF, of uncertain function. The CDR3 is made up of 17 amino acids. V shed 6 bases, J shed 0 bases, and the junction held 10 bases outside the gene matches. The DNA for the CDR3 is TGCGCCAGCAGCCTATTCTCAGGGGGCACAGCCAAAAACATTCAGTACTTC. Its translation is CASSLFSGGTAKNIQYF.